A single sample is the source of the 25 T cell receptor beta chains below, sequenced in a study of T cell responses to AZD1222 COVID-19 vaccine. Data came from immunoSEQ multiplex PCR; TCRdb stores just in-frame clones and leaves some out. Here the sample spans 95,000 to 100,000 clones, around nine tenths being singletons. Specimen: peripheral blood, collected 28 days after the second AZD1222 dose. These receptors were taken from an adult who received the AZD1222 COVID-19 vaccine.

The chain has TRBV6-1 and TRBJ2-5; 8 nucleotides line up with TRBD2. The CDR3 is 18 amino acids. The trim removed 3 bases at V and 5 bases at J, leaving 17 bases unmatched. Germline CDR1 reads MNHNS; CDR2 reads SASEGT. The CDR3 region is CASSESLGDRAGVETQYF. CDR3 DNA sequence: TGTGCCAGCAGTGAGTCTCTGGGGGATCGAGCGGGAGTCGAGACCCAGTACTTC.

The chain is built from TRBV6-5 and TRBJ1-5; the D is unclear. Germline V lookup: CDR1 MNHEY, CDR2 SVGAGI. The CDR3 covers 14 residues. Trimming took off 6 bases at V and 3 bases at J, with 12 bases between the two ends. CDR3 protein: CASSPNSFNQPQHF. The CDR3 region has the DNA TGTGCCAGCAGCCCAAACAGTTTCAATCAGCCCCAGCATTTT.

The gene calls are TRBV30 and TRBJ1-2; D is uncertain. The V gene's germline CDR1 is GTSNPN and CDR2 SVGIG (reference sequence). V lost 1 base to trimming and J lost 7 bases, with 13 bases between them. This CDR3 contains 13 residues. The chain's CDR3 is CAWSAMGSSGYTF. CDR3 nucleotides: TGTGCCTGGAGTGCCATGGGGTCATCTGGCTACACCTTC. The full variable domain, its missing parts supplied by reference TRBV30 and TRBJ1-2, is SQTIHQWPATLVQPVGSPLSLECTVEGTSNPNLYWYRQAAGRGLQLLFYSVGIGQISSEVPQNLSASRPQDRQFILSSKKLLLSDSGFYLCAWSAMGSSGYTFGSGTRLTVV.

This rearrangement joins TRBV6-2 or TRBV6-3 to TRBJ2-7; D unresolved. V lost 5 bases, J lost 8 bases, and 16 bases lay in between. The CDR3 covers 13 residues. In germline, CDR1 is MNHEY, CDR2 SVGEGT. DNA of the CDR3: TGTGCCAGCAGTGCGGCGGTCCCCACCAAGCAGTACTTC. This codes for CASSAAVPTKQYF.

This clone was picked up a small number of times. The J gene is TRBJ1-1, the V gene TRBV9; tentatively, D is TRBD1 (5 bases). There are 15 residues in the CDR3. CDR1 SGDLS and CDR2 YYNGEE come from the germline V gene. Trimming left V 6 bases short and J 4 bases short, with 19 bases between. CDR3 amino acids: CASTPTGQTSTEAFF. CDR3 coding DNA: TGTGCCAGCACCCCCACGGGGCAGACTAGCACTGAAGCTTTCTTT.

The chain uses TRBV5-4 and TRBJ2-1, with D hard to call. The CDR3 runs 14 residues. The germline V gene encodes CDR1 SGHNT and CDR2 YYREEE (reference sequence). Deletions cut 0 bases from V and 10 bases from J, with 14 bases between. DNA for the CDR3: TGTGCCAGCAGCTTGGTGTTCTCGGGTGGGGAGCAGTTCTTC. The encoded protein is CASSLVFSGGEQFF.

The rearrangement uses TRBV13 and TRBJ2-7; D uncertain. The germline V gene encodes CDR1 PRHDT and CDR2 FYEKMQ (reference sequence). V dropped 0 bases and J dropped 0 bases, with 6 bases sitting between them. This CDR3 comprises 14 residues. The CDR3 region is CASSLGVSSYEQYF. DNA for the CDR3: TGTGCCAGCAGCTTAGGGGTGAGCTCCTACGAGCAGTACTTC.

The rearrangement links TRBV28 to TRBJ2-3, with D possibly matching TRBD2 (5 bases). V shed 2 bases and J shed 0 bases, with 9 bases lying between them. The CDR3 totals 15 residues. Per the germline V gene, CDR1 is MDHEN and CDR2 is SYDVKM. The CDR3 sequence: CASSLGAESTDTQYF. The CDR3, as DNA: TGTGCCAGCAGTTTAGGAGCGGAGAGCACAGATACGCAGTATTTT.

This chain connects TRBV9 to TRBJ2-2; 7 bases line up with TRBD2. After removal of 0 bases from V and 2 bases from J, the junction contained 4 bases not matched to a gene. The CDR3 has 16 amino acids. Germline CDR1 is SGDLS and CDR2 is YYNGEE. CDR3: CASSVGPSGNTGELFF. The CDR3 coding sequence is TGTGCCAGCAGCGTAGGGCCTAGCGGAAACACCGGGGAGCTGTTTTTT.

The genes are TRBV19 and TRBJ2-1, with D uncertain. This CDR3 contains 15 residues. Per the germline V gene, CDR1 is LNHDA and CDR2 is SQIVND (reference sequence). Trimming removed 3 bases at V and 5 bases at J, with 14 bases between. The CDR3 sequence is CASSMGFGAHNEQFF. The CDR3 DNA follows: TGTGCCAGTAGTATGGGGTTCGGAGCACACAATGAGCAGTTCTTC.

J is TRBJ2-1 and V is TRBV3-1 (or the pseudogene TRBV3-2), with TRBD2 matching 12 bases. V dropped 0 bases and J dropped 5; count of bases not matched to a gene: 2. Per germline, CDR1 LGHDT and CDR2 YNNKEL (reference sequence). The length of the CDR3 is 16 residues. CDR3 coding DNA: TGTGCCAGCAGCCAAGATACTAGCGGGGGGAACAATGAGCAGTTCTTC. Protein product: CASSQDTSGGNNEQFF.

This clone has only one observation. The genes are TRBV15 and TRBJ2-4; perhaps D is TRBD1 or TRBD2 (5 bases each). Germline V gives CDR1 LNHNV, CDR2 YYDKDF (reference sequence). The ends were cut back, 1 base at V and 6 bases at J, with 16 bases in the middle. The CDR3 contains 16 residues. The CDR3 spells CATSRGDQNWVNIQYF. The CDR3 DNA reads as TGTGCCACCAGCAGAGGGGACCAAAATTGGGTAAACATTCAGTACTTC.

The CDR3 is CASSSQGDRFHF. CDR3 in DNA: TGTGCCAGCAGCTCCCAGGGAGATCGGTTCCACTTT. V usage is TRBV13 and J usage is TRBJ1-6; D possibly corresponds to TRBD1 (5 bases). CDR1 is PRHDT, CDR2 FYEKMQ, per germline (reference sequence). Trimming took 4 bases from V and 17 from J, leaving 15 bases between them. The CDR3 runs 12 residues.

This clone was detected only once. The gene calls are TRBV10-3 and TRBJ2-1; 8 bases match TRBD2. The CDR3 loop spans 14 amino acids. The ends lost 6 bases at V and 8 bases at J; junction bases unmatched: 9. Germline CDR1 ENHRY, CDR2 SYGVKD. The CDR3 region is CAISLAGERDEQFF. The CDR3 DNA follows: TGTGCCATCAGCCTAGCGGGTGAAAGGGATGAGCAGTTCTTC.

The rearrangement joins TRBV6-5 to TRBJ1-6; unclear D gene. The CDR3 is made up of 15 amino acids. Trimming pared 7 bases from V and 5 bases from J, leaving 15 bases between. The germline gives CDR1 MNHEY, CDR2 SVGAGI. As DNA, the CDR3 is TGTGCCAGCACCCACGGGTTTGGGGATAATTCACCCCTCCACTTT. Protein: CASTHGFGDNSPLHF.

The V call is TRBV19, the J call TRBJ1-1; D ambiguous. CDR3 length equals 13 residues. CDR1 and CDR2 (germline): LNHDA, SQIVND (reference sequence). V shed 5 bases and J shed 7 bases, with 14 bases lying between them. The CDR3 coding sequence is TGTGCCAGTAGTGGTTCGGTCTTTGGTGAAGCTTTCTTT. Its protein is CASSGSVFGEAFF.

This clone has just a few counts. The chain employs TRBV29-1 and TRBJ1-2; possibly TRBD1 for D (6 bases). Trimming took off 5 bases at V and 4 bases at J, with 17 bases between the two ends. Germline V gene lookup returns CDR1 SQVTM and CDR2 ANQGSEA. The CDR3 extends over 14 amino acids. CDR3 amino acids: CSVPRQDLFYGYTF. The DNA for the CDR3 is TGCAGCGTTCCCAGACAGGACCTCTTCTATGGCTACACCTTC.

The chain recombines TRBV27 with TRBJ2-3; D gene unclear. CDR3 length: 14 amino acids. The germline V gene has CDR1 MNHEY and CDR2 SMNVEV (reference sequence). Trimming removed 4 bases from V and 2 bases from J, with 10 bases in between. CDR3 loop: CASSYNPHTDTQYF. The CDR3 DNA sequence: TGTGCCAGCAGTTATAACCCCCACACAGATACGCAGTATTTT.

This chain links TRBV4-1 with TRBJ2-5; D is uncertain. The CDR3 length is 14 residues. Germline CDR1 is MGHRA and CDR2 is YSYEKL. The V and J ends lost 1 base and 5 bases respectively, with 11 bases between them. The DNA of the CDR3 is TGCGCCAGCAGCCAAGGTAATAGCATGGAGACCCAGTACTTC. It codes for CASSQGNSMETQYF.

The V and J genes are TRBV11-3 and TRBJ2-2; D may be TRBD1 (6 bases). The germline V gene encodes CDR1 SGHNT and CDR2 YENEEA. Trimming cost V 1 base and J 3 bases, with 9 bases left between them. The CDR3 is 15 residues long. The CDR3 nucleotides read TGTGCCAGCAGCTTAGGGGGGCGAGACACCGGGGAGCTGTTTTTT. Its protein is CASSLGGRDTGELFF.

The chain links TRBV3-1 (or the pseudogene TRBV3-2) to TRBJ2-2, with D tentatively TRBD1 (5 bases). V lost 4 bases to trimming and J lost 7 bases, with 10 bases between them. Germline CDR1 is LGHDT and CDR2 is YNNKEL (reference sequence). This CDR3 has 13 amino acids. CDR3 protein: CASSPYQGGELFF. The CDR3 bases are TGTGCCAGCAGCCCCTATCAGGGCGGGGAGCTGTTTTTT.

The J gene is TRBJ2-1, the V gene TRBV28; TRBD1 might be the D (6 bases). In germline, CDR1 is MDHEN, CDR2 SYDVKM. V lost 6 bases to trimming and J lost 0 bases, with 18 bases between them. CDR3 length: 17 residues. CDR3 sequence: CASSLKVGGRSYNEQFF. For the CDR3, the DNA is TGTGCCAGCAGCCTCAAGGTAGGGGGACGCTCCTACAATGAGCAGTTCTTC.

The rearrangement links TRBV4-2 to TRBJ2-1; weak D call: TRBD2 (6 bases). CDR1 is LGHNA and CDR2 is YNFKEQ in the germline V gene. The length of the CDR3 is 15 residues. Between the trimmed V and J ends, which lost 3 bases and 7 bases, there was a span of 16 bases. CDR3 protein: CASSQGQGGKNEQFF. The CDR3 region has the DNA TGTGCCAGCAGCCAGGGGCAGGGAGGAAAAAATGAGCAGTTCTTC.

The chain joins TRBV7-9 to TRBJ1-5; a weak D match, TRBD1 (5 bases). Germline loops: CDR1 SEHNR, CDR2 FQNEAQ (reference sequence). The CDR3 spans 16 residues. With 0 bases removed from V and 2 bases from J, the gap between germline ends came to 11 bases. CDR3 residues: CASSLASGTRNQPQHF. CDR3 bases: TGTGCCAGCAGCTTAGCGTCGGGGACCCGCAATCAGCCCCAGCATTTT. The whole variable domain, filled in from reference TRBV7-9 and TRBJ1-5, reads DTGVSQNPRHKITKRGQNVTFRCDPISEHNRLYWYRQTLGQGPEFLTYFQNEAQLEKSRLLSDRFSAERPKGSFSTLEIQRTEQGDSAMYLCASSLASGTRNQPQHFGDGTRLSIL.

This rearrangement joins TRBV10-3 to TRBJ2-3; TRBD2 agrees at 7 bases. Losses at the gene ends were 6 bases for V and 2 bases for J; bases not matched to a gene: 5. The CDR3 loop spans 14 amino acids. Germline CDR1 reads ENHRY; CDR2 reads SYGVKD. CDR3 nucleotide sequence: TGTGCCATCAGGGCTAGCGGTACCACAGATACGCAGTATTTT. Protein: CAIRASGTTDTQYF.